Included here is one T cell receptor beta chain sequence, with context. This entry is derived from a study of CD8 T cells in Susac syndrome. The germline V gene has CDR1 SGHDT and CDR2 YYEEEE. The ends were cut back, 4 bases at V and 1 base at J, with 11 bases in the middle. The CDR3 is 14 residues long. The RNA input was roughly 0.45 to 1 ug, and it was reverse transcribed with random hexamers. TCRdb re-called the immunoSEQ multiplex PCR reads with MiXCR, one entry per CDR3 protein. The table lists 95,000 to 150,000 distinct CDR3 sequences, 95% to 96% of them singletons. This clonotype originated in a human donor with Susac syndrome. V is TRBV5-6 and J is TRBJ1-2; D not certain. The sample was CD4+ T cells from PBMCs. DNA for the CDR3: TGTGCCAGCAGCCTTCCTGTGGGTAACTATGGCTACACCTTC. Translating it yields CASSLPVGNYGYTF.